This T cell receptor (beta chain) was found in a study of OX40 agonist ivuxolimab in advanced cancers. In the study overall: Checkpoint inhibitors had been given previously to roughly 40% of patients.

This clone was detected only a few times. Its antigen is currently unknown. Study conclusions and caveats: CD4+ T cells averaged fewer expanded clones than CD8+ T cells.

This CDR3 comprises 13 residues. In germline, CDR1 is SNHLY, CDR2 FYNNEI. Trimming took off 10 bases at V and 4 bases at J, with 13 bases between the two ends. Clones were sequenced by immunoSEQ multiplex PCR, and TCRdb holds only the in-frame ones, with some missing. The sample carries under 65,000 clones, approximately 90% recorded once. Sequencing was performed on CD4+ or CD8+ T cells sorted from blood, taken in a trial of the OX40 agonist ivuxolimab. This receptor was obtained from an adult with an advanced solid tumor such as melanoma, head and neck, liver or kidney cancer. The chain joins TRBV2 to TRBJ1-4, with D tentatively TRBD1 (6 bases). CDR3 DNA: TGTGCCACCAGGGACACGGTTAATGAAAAACTGTTTTTT. Its translation: CATRDTVNEKLFF.